This T cell receptor (beta chain) was recovered during a study of cytomegalovirus exposure and HLA in healthy donors. 60 Vbeta and 13 Jbeta primers were used in PCR. TCRdb's copy holds only in-frame clones and misses some; the assay was immunoSEQ multiplex PCR. The data contain about 45,000 clones, around 56% of them singletons. This CDR3 spans 14 amino acids. V lost 2 bases and J lost 0, with 5 bases in between. Germline V lookup: CDR1 MNHNS, CDR2 SASEGT. Findings and caveats of the study: For most subjects, TCR beta sequences were reported to predict HLA-A and HLA-B alleles with accuracy. Rarity held for most TCR sequences, but there were some public TCRs that occurred in many donors.

About this clone itself: Antigen unknown.

Material: PBMCs. The chain employs TRBV6-1 and TRBJ1-5; D ambiguous. The sequence was obtained from a man in his sixties in good health and CMV-seronegative. The DNA of the CDR3 is TGTGCCAGCAGTGAACACGGTAGCAATCAGCCCCAGCATTTT. This sequence encodes CASSEHGSNQPQHF.